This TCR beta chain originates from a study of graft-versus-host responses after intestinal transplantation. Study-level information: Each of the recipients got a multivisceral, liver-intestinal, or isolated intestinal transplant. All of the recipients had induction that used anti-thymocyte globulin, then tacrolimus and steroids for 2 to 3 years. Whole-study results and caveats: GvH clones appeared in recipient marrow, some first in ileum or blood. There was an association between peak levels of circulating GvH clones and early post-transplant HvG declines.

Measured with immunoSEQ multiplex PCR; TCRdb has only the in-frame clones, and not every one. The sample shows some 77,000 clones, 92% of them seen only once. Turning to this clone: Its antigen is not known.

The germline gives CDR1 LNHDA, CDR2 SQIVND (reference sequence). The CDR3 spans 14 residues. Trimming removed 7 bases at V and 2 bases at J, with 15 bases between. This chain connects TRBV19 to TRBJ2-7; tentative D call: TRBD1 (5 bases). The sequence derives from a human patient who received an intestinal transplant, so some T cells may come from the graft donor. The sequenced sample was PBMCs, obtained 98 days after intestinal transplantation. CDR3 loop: CASTQQGVAYEQYF. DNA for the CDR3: TGTGCCAGTACTCAACAAGGGGTGGCCTACGAGCAGTACTTC.